These 5 T cell receptor beta chains share one sample of origin, sequenced in a study of CD8 T cells in ankylosing spondylitis. Using its own MiXCR run on the 5' RACE reads, TCRdb lists one record per CDR3 protein. The sample shows 120,000 to 150,000 distinct CDR3 sequences, 7% to 10% of them seen only once. The material sequenced was synovial fluid, either unsorted or a sorted T cell fraction (not recorded which). The receptors were sampled from a male donor with ankylosing spondylitis.

The rearrangement joins TRBV4-1 to TRBJ1-6, with unresolved D. Trimming cost V 3 bases and J 10 bases, with 7 bases left between them. The CDR3 runs to 12 residues. CDR1 is MGHRA and CDR2 is YSYEKL in the germline V gene. The CDR3 sequence is CASSHGRSPLHF. For the CDR3, the DNA is TGCGCCAGCAGCCACGGGAGGTCACCCCTCCACTTT.

The V gene is TRBV6-6, the J gene TRBJ2-1; perhaps TRBD2 as D (6 bases). This CDR3 is 12 amino acids long. CDR1 and CDR2 from the germline V gene are MNHNY and SVGAGI (reference sequence). V lost 7 bases and J lost 10, with 14 bases in between. The CDR3 DNA follows: TGTGCCAGCAATCTATGGGCGGGGGAGCAGTTCTTC. Amino acids: CASNLWAGEQFF.

The rearrangement joins TRBV11-1 to TRBJ1-1; D is undetermined. The V gene's germline CDR1 is SGHAT and CDR2 FQDESV (reference sequence). This CDR3 comprises 13 residues. The germline V and J ends were trimmed by 1 base and 2 bases, with 5 bases remaining between them. In nucleotides, the CDR3 is TGTGCCAGCAGCTTAGAAAGTAACACTGAAGCTTTCTTT. It yields the protein CASSLESNTEAFF.

The chain combines TRBV4-3 with TRBJ2-1, with 10 positions matching TRBD2. V gave up 6 bases and J gave up 4 bases; unmatched junction bases: 9. The CDR3 totals 16 residues. Germline V CDR1 and CDR2: LGHNA, YSLEER. Here the CDR3 reads CASSPDLAGGYNEQFF. The CDR3 bases are TGCGCCAGCAGTCCGGATTTAGCGGGGGGTTACAATGAGCAGTTCTTC.

This clonotype was seen just once. The gene calls are TRBV20-1 and TRBJ2-7, with D perhaps matching TRBD2 (6 bases). V was shortened by 0 bases and J by 0 bases, with 12 bases between the two germline ends. The length of the CDR3 is 15 residues. Germline V gene data show CDR1 as DFQATT and CDR2 as SNEGSKA (reference sequence). As DNA, the CDR3 is TGCAGTGCTAGAGATTCCGGGGGATACTCCTACGAGCAGTACTTC. The encoded protein is CSARDSGGYSYEQYF.